The 8 T cell receptor beta chains in this list originate from one sample, sequenced in a study of blood T cell repertoires in COVID-19 (TCRdb year 2020). To prepare the library, the immunoSEQ multiplex PCR assay was applied. In its TCRdb copy, this immuneACCESS table keeps in-frame sequences only and misses some clones. Where compared with another copy, unresolved V genes explain less than half of these, and the others have no known cause. Within this sample are hundreds of thousands of clones, with 84% of them counted one time only. Roughly 8.6% of the sample lies in the top ten. The sample comprised peripheral blood. The receptors derive from a human donor in a cohort sampled during active COVID-19.

The count of this clone is one. The rearrangement links TRBV6-4 to TRBJ1-6; no clear D. CDR3 length equals 14 residues. Deletions cut 3 bases from V and 10 bases from J, with 13 bases between. Germline-derived CDR1 and CDR2 are MRHNA and SNTAGT. CDR3 protein: CASSERGTGSPLHF. CDR3 bases: TGTGCCAGCAGTGAACGAGGAACGGGGTCACCCCTCCACTTT.

V gene TRBV20-1 combines with J gene TRBJ2-7; 8 bases map to TRBD1. V dropped 3 bases and J dropped 6; count of bases not matched to a gene: 13. The CDR3 contains 15 residues. Germline assignment: CDR1 DFQATT and CDR2 SNEGSKA (reference sequence). DNA for the CDR3: TGCAGTGCTAGTCCATTAGGACAGGGCGGCGGCGAGCAGTACTTC. It yields the protein CSASPLGQGGGEQYF.

V and J are TRBV19 and TRBJ2-4, with D perhaps matching TRBD1 (6 bases). Trimming pared 5 bases from V and 5 bases from J, leaving 13 bases between. Per germline, CDR1 LNHDA and CDR2 SQIVND (reference sequence). This CDR3 spans 14 amino acids. CDR3 coding DNA: TGTGCCAGTAGTTCGGACAGAATACAAAACATTCAGTACTTC. As protein: CASSSDRIQNIQYF.

The rearrangement uses TRBV20-1 and TRBJ2-5, with D possibly being TRBD1 (5 bases). CDR3 size: 13 residues. V lost 3 bases to trimming and J lost 5 bases, with 13 bases between them. From germline, CDR1 is DFQATT and CDR2 SNEGSKA (reference sequence). The CDR3 nucleotides read TGCAGTGCTAGTGGCAGGGTTCAGGAGACCCAGTACTTC. This codes for CSASGRVQETQYF.

The gene calls are TRBV5-1 and TRBJ1-3; no clear D. Germline V gene lookup returns CDR1 SGHRS and CDR2 YFSETQ. The ends were cut back, 4 bases at V and 2 bases at J, with 7 bases in the middle. The CDR3 loop spans 13 amino acids. CDR3 DNA: TGCGCCAGCAGCCCACTGACTGGAAACACCATATATTTT. This sequence encodes CASSPLTGNTIYF. The full variable domain, with the rest looked up from reference TRBV5-1 and TRBJ1-3, is KAGVTQTPRYLIKTRGQQVTLSCSPISGHRSVSWYQQTPGQGLQFLFEYFSETQRNKGNFPGRFSGRQFSNSRSEMNVSTLELGDSALYLCASSPLTGNTIYFGEGSWLTVV.

This rearrangement joins TRBV6-5 to TRBJ2-1, with 9 nucleotides matching TRBD1. The V gene end was trimmed by 8 bases and the J gene end by 7 bases; junction bases not matched to a gene: 6. Germline values: CDR1 MNHEY, CDR2 SVGAGI. This CDR3 contains 13 residues. DNA of the CDR3: TGTGCCAGCGTTCCGGGACAGGGAAATGAGCAGTTCTTC. This translates into CASVPGQGNEQFF.

J is TRBJ2-3 and V is TRBV19; TRBD2 agrees at 7 bases. The CDR3 spans 14 residues. V lost 10 bases to trimming and J lost 1 base; unmatched junction nucleotides: 8. Germline V lookup: CDR1 LNHDA, CDR2 SQIVND (reference sequence). CDR3 bases: TGTGCCACTCGAGGGAGGGTTGGCACAGATACGCAGTATTTT. It codes for CATRGRVGTDTQYF. Drawing the rest from reference TRBV19 and TRBJ2-3, the complete variable domain is DGGITQSPKYLFRKEGQNVTLSCEQNLNHDAMYWYRQDPGQGLRLIYYSQIVNDFQKGDIAEGYSVSREKKESFPLTVTSAQKNPTAFYLCATRGRVGTDTQYFGPGTRLTVL.

The CDR3 coding sequence is TGTGCCAGCAGTCAACCCGGACAGGGGCTACGAGGCACTGAAGCTTTCTTT. It encodes CASSQPGQGLRGTEAFF. The chain carries TRBV6-6 and TRBJ1-1; 9 bases align to TRBD1. The CDR3 runs 17 residues. Trimming took 5 bases from V and 4 from J; bases not matched to a gene: 14. From germline, CDR1 is MNHNY and CDR2 SVGAGI (reference sequence).